One sample yielded the 8 T cell receptor beta chains listed below, sequenced in a study of cytomegalovirus exposure and HLA in healthy donors (dated by TCRdb to 2016 to 2017). Receptor amplification or capture employed the immunoSEQ multiplex PCR assay. TCRdb mirrors the immuneACCESS table, restricted to in-frame sequences. Some clones are absent from its copies; in checked studies, under half trace to an unresolved V gene, and the reason for the others is unknown. Within this sample are 150,000 to 250,000 clones, with about 81% of them counted one time only. 1% to 1.5% of the sample is taken by the ten largest. The sequenced sample was PBMCs. Receptors originate from a woman under 40 in good health and CMV-seronegative.

The chain carries TRBV28 and TRBJ2-7; 11 nucleotides agree with TRBD2. The CDR3 is made up of 16 amino acids. The V and J ends lost 4 bases and 6 bases, in that order; junction bases with no gene match: 11. Germline CDR1 MDHEN, CDR2 SYDVKM. Here the CDR3 reads CASSSTYSGGDREQYF. In DNA form, the CDR3 reads TGTGCCAGCAGTTCAACTTATAGCGGGGGGGACCGCGAGCAGTACTTC.

This chain connects TRBV18 to TRBJ1-2, with 9 bases matching TRBD1. Germline trimming cut 6 bases from V and 2 bases from J; bases unmatched to any gene: 19. The CDR3 length is 19 residues. Germline V gene data show CDR1 as KGHSH and CDR2 as LQKENI. The CDR3 spells CASSTTGTGFGDLNYGYTF. The CDR3 bases are TGTGCCAGCTCGACTACCGGGACAGGGTTCGGAGATCTGAACTATGGCTACACCTTC.

The genes are TRBV23-1 and TRBJ2-7, with TRBD1 identical over 8 bases. TRBV23-1 is reported as an ORF; its role is uncertain. J lost 5 bases, V lost 6 bases, and 12 bases had no gene match. This CDR3 spans 15 amino acids. The CDR3 reads CASSRGQAGPDEQYF. In DNA, the CDR3 is TGCGCCAGCAGCCGGGGACAGGCAGGGCCCGACGAGCAGTACTTC.

This chain uses TRBV5-1 with TRBJ1-4; TRBD1 is a possible D gene (6 bases). Per the germline V gene, CDR1 is SGHRS and CDR2 is YFSETQ. The germline V and J ends were trimmed by 4 bases and 4 bases, with 11 bases remaining between them. This CDR3 spans 14 amino acids. The DNA of the CDR3 is TGCGCCAGCAGCGCGCAGGGGCATAATGAAAAACTGTTTTTT. Residues: CASSAQGHNEKLFF.

The DNA of the CDR3 is TGTGCCAGCAGCTTAGACGTAGGGCGGGGAGGAGAGACCCAGTACTTC. It is translated as CASSLDVGRGGETQYF. V and J are TRBV7-9 and TRBJ2-5; weak D call: TRBD2 (6 bases). Germline V gene lookup returns CDR1 SEHNR and CDR2 FQNEAQ (reference sequence). The CDR3 contains 16 residues. Between the trimmed V and J ends, which lost 1 base and 4 bases, there was a span of 16 bases.

The chain recombines TRBV6-1 with TRBJ2-3, with 11 bases lining up with TRBD2. CDR1 is MNHNS, CDR2 SASEGT, per germline. The CDR3 totals 15 residues. Germline trimming cut 3 bases from V and 4 bases from J; bases unmatched to any gene: 3. The CDR3 sequence: CASSDPSGRPDTQYF. CDR3 in DNA: TGTGCCAGCAGTGATCCTAGCGGGAGGCCAGATACGCAGTATTTT.

The chain couples TRBV18 to TRBJ1-5; 8 bases are a match to TRBD1. The CDR3 loop spans 15 amino acids. From germline, CDR1 is KGHSH and CDR2 LQKENI. J gave up 7 bases and V 6 bases, and 11 bases lay outside the gene matches. The CDR3 DNA follows: TGTGCCAGCTCGGTTGGACAGGGTTTGCGGCAGCCCCAGCATTTT. Translation gives CASSVGQGLRQPQHF.

This clone appeared once. The chain combines TRBV25-1 with TRBJ1-4; 7 nucleotides match TRBD1. Germline V CDR1 and CDR2: MGHDK, SYGVNS. The CDR3 is 14 amino acids. J gave up 9 bases and V 4 bases, and 8 bases lay outside the gene matches. DNA of the CDR3: TGTGCCAGCAGTGCACCGGGACAGCTGCAAAAACTGTTTTTT. Protein: CASSAPGQLQKLFF. Complete variable domain (other parts from reference TRBV25-1 and TRBJ1-4): EADIYQTPRYLVIGTGKKITLECSQTMGHDKMYWYQQDPGMELHLIHYSYGVNSTEKGDLSSESTVSRIRTEHFPLTLESARPSHTSQYLCASSAPGQLQKLFFGSGTQLSVL.